The 26 T cell receptor beta chains below were found in one sample sequenced in a study of read filtering for tumor transcriptome and immune sequencing. Molecular barcoded adaptors covering alpha/delta and beta/gamma chains were used on around 370 ng RNA. MiXCR, applied by TCRdb to the reads, yields one record per CDR3 protein. The sample has over 45,000 distinct CDR3 sequences, 20% to 25% seen once; the top ten hold approximately 17%. Input material: a population of CD138-negative cells sorted from bone marrow. The origin of the receptors is a donor aged 40 or over with multiple myeloma.

This clonotype was seen at least ten times. The rearrangement links TRBV4-1 to TRBJ1-2; the D gene is possibly TRBD1 (6 bases). Trimming left V 2 bases short and J 8 bases short, with 9 bases between. Germline CDR1 reads MGHRA; CDR2 reads YSYEKL. CDR3 length: 12 residues. The CDR3 spells CASSQTGRGYTF. CDR3 nucleotide sequence: TGCGCCAGCAGCCAAACAGGGAGAGGCTACACCTTC.

This clonotype was recorded many times. The chain has TRBV30 and TRBJ1-1, with D uncertain. V lost 0 bases and J 1 base, leaving 12 bases between the germline ends. This CDR3 is 15 amino acids long. Germline assignment: CDR1 GTSNPN and CDR2 SVGIG (reference sequence). The DNA of the CDR3 is TGTGCCTGGAGTGTATTTGGAGCCAGGAACACTGAAGCTTTCTTT. Amino acids: CAWSVFGARNTEAFF.

This clonotype showed up just a few times. V is TRBV20-1 and J is TRBJ1-5, with TRBD1 as a possible D gene (5 bases). This CDR3 is built from 13 residues. CDR1 is DFQATT and CDR2 is SNEGSKA in the germline V gene (reference sequence). V was shortened by 3 bases and J by 5 bases, with 11 bases between the two germline ends. The CDR3 DNA reads as TGCAGTGCTAGCCAGGGTGTTCATCAGCCCCAGCATTTT. Encoded protein: CSASQGVHQPQHF.

This clonotype was detected ten times or more. V is TRBV20-1 and J is TRBJ2-3, with 12 bases matching TRBD2. V was pared by 2 bases and J by 2 bases, with 8 bases of the junction left unmatched. The length of the CDR3 is 17 residues. Germline V gene data show CDR1 as DFQATT and CDR2 as SNEGSKA (reference sequence). The CDR3 region is CSARNPSGGAYTDTQYF. The CDR3 DNA is TGCAGTGCTAGAAATCCTAGCGGGGGGGCTTACACAGATACGCAGTATTTT.

This clonotype was seen a few times. The chain carries TRBV7-2 and TRBJ2-7; D unclear. V lost 5 bases and J lost 2, with 10 bases in between. CDR3 length: 13 amino acids. Germline CDR1 and CDR2: SGHTA and FQGNSA. The CDR3, as DNA: TGTGCCAGCAGCGCCGGGCTGACCTACGAGCAGTACTTC. This gives the protein CASSAGLTYEQYF.

This clonotype was seen ten or more times. The V and J genes are TRBV28 and TRBJ1-2; D is unclear. CDR1 is MDHEN, CDR2 SYDVKM, per germline. This CDR3 is built from 15 residues. The germline V and J ends were trimmed by 4 bases and 0 bases, with 12 bases remaining between them. The CDR3 region has the DNA TGTGCCAGCAGTTACCCTAGAGGGTCTAACTATGGCTACACCTTC. Amino acid sequence: CASSYPRGSNYGYTF.

The V and J genes are TRBV12-3 or TRBV12-4 and TRBJ1-1, with D perhaps matching TRBD1 (5 bases). The CDR3 length is 13 residues. The V end was cut by 4 bases, the J end by 4 bases, with 10 bases between. This chain's CDR3 is CASSSGGGTEAFF. As DNA, the CDR3 is TGTGCCAGCAGTTCTGGGGGAGGCACTGAAGCTTTCTTT.

This clonotype was recorded a few times. Given a much more abundant clone one base away, this may be a read error. This chain uses TRBV29-1 with TRBJ1-4, with D uncertain. Germline CDR1 SQVTM, CDR2 ANQGSEA. The CDR3 is 12 residues long. For the CDR3, the DNA is TGCAGCGTTGAAGTCACGAAGGAAAAACTGCTTTTT. This gives the protein CSVEVTKEKLLF.

This clonotype was detected many times. The chain links TRBV2 to TRBJ2-7; D gene uncertain. Between the trimmed V and J ends, which lost 7 bases and 4 bases, there was a span of 11 bases. CDR1 is SNHLY and CDR2 is FYNNEI in the germline V gene. This CDR3 is 12 amino acids long. The CDR3 reads CASTPGWYEQYF. CDR3 bases: TGTGCCAGCACCCCCGGTTGGTACGAGCAGTACTTC.

This clonotype was counted only a few times. The rearrangement joins TRBV12-3 or TRBV12-4 to TRBJ1-5; perhaps TRBD1 as D (6 bases). The CDR3 sequence is 14 residues long. Trimming removed 6 bases from V and 2 bases from J, with 11 bases in between. The chain's CDR3 is CASSTQGRNQPQHF. The DNA of the CDR3 is TGTGCCAGCAGCACGCAGGGGCGCAATCAGCCCCAGCATTTT.

This clonotype has only one observation. The chain joins TRBV20-1 to TRBJ1-1, with D unclear. The CDR3 sequence is 12 residues long. Germline V gene data show CDR1 as DFQATT and CDR2 as SNEGSKA (reference sequence). V lost 7 bases to trimming and J lost 2 bases, with 11 bases between them. The CDR3 is CSVNGPNTEAFF. For the CDR3, the DNA is TGCAGTGTCAATGGGCCCAACACTGAAGCTTTCTTT.

This clonotype was seen at least ten times. V usage is TRBV5-6 and J usage is TRBJ2-5; D is unclear. The germline V and J ends were trimmed by 0 bases and 2 bases, with 11 bases remaining between them. The CDR3 runs 15 residues. Germline loops: CDR1 SGHDT, CDR2 YYEEEE. CDR3 coding DNA: TGTGCCAGCAGCTTGGAGGTAACCGGGCAAGAGACCCAGTACTTC. Protein product: CASSLEVTGQETQYF. Full variable domain (outside the CDR3, taken from reference TRBV5-6 and TRBJ2-5): DAGVTQSPTHLIKTRGQQVTLRCSPKSGHDTVSWYQQALGQGPQFIFQYYEEEERQRGNFPDRFSGHQFPNYSSELNVNALLLGDSALYLCASSLEVTGQETQYFGPGTRLLVL.

There are many counts of this clonotype. The chain combines TRBV20-1 with TRBJ2-7, with 9 positions matching TRBD1. This CDR3 is built from 14 residues. The V and J ends lost 1 base and 3 bases, in that order; junction bases with no gene match: 4. Germline assignment: CDR1 DFQATT and CDR2 SNEGSKA (reference sequence). The CDR3 spells CSARVTDRGYEQYF. The CDR3 coding sequence is TGCAGTGCTAGAGTGACGGACAGGGGCTACGAGCAGTACTTC.

This clonotype was counted only a few times. V is TRBV11-2 and J is TRBJ2-3; D is unresolved. With 4 bases removed from V and 3 bases from J, the gap between germline ends came to 11 bases. CDR3 length equals 14 residues. Germline V lookup: CDR1 SGHAT, CDR2 FQNNGV. The CDR3 nucleotides read TGTGCCAGCAGCTCGCCTAGTGGGACAGATACGCAGTATTTT. The encoded protein is CASSSPSGTDTQYF. Looking up the rest from reference TRBV11-2 and TRBJ2-3 gives the full variable domain: EAGVAQSPRYKIIEKRQSVAFWCNPISGHATLYWYQQILGQGPKLLIQFQNNGVVDDSQLPKDRFSAERLKGVDSTLKIQPAKLEDSAVYLCASSSPSGTDTQYFGPGTRLTVL.

This clonotype showed up many times. The chain recombines TRBV7-9 with TRBJ1-1; 7 nucleotides line up with TRBD1. The V gene's germline CDR1 is SEHNR and CDR2 FQNEAQ (reference sequence). The CDR3 loop spans 13 amino acids. V lost 5 bases to trimming and J lost 6 bases; unmatched junction nucleotides: 6. The CDR3 here is CASSVTGVPEAFF. For the CDR3, the DNA is TGTGCCAGCAGCGTCACAGGGGTCCCTGAAGCTTTCTTT. Full variable domain (rest looked up from reference TRBV7-9 and TRBJ1-1): DTGVSQNPRHKITKRGQNVTFRCDPISEHNRLYWYRQTLGQGPEFLTYFQNEAQLEKSRLLSDRFSAERPKGSFSTLEIQRTEQGDSAMYLCASSVTGVPEAFFGQGTRLTVV.

At least ten counts were recorded for this clonotype. The chain recombines TRBV28 with TRBJ2-7; D is undetermined. CDR3 length equals 14 residues. With 7 bases removed from V and 2 bases from J, the gap between germline ends came to 15 bases. Germline V CDR1 and CDR2: MDHEN, SYDVKM. CDR3 sequence (DNA): TGTGCCAGCACCTACGCGACTCCAGCCTACGAGCAGTACTTC. This sequence encodes CASTYATPAYEQYF.

This clonotype has more than one count but fewer than ten. J is TRBJ2-3 and V is TRBV5-1; 8 nucleotides align to TRBD2. The CDR3 runs 15 residues. The junction had 14 bases not matched to a gene; V was cut back by 7 bases and J by 7 bases. The germline V gene encodes CDR1 SGHRS and CDR2 YFSETQ. The DNA for the CDR3 is TGCGCCAGCGCCTCGAGCGGGAGATTGGGCAATACGCAGTATTTT. This gives the protein CASASSGRLGNTQYF.

At least ten counts were recorded for this clonotype. The chain employs TRBV4-2 and TRBJ2-2; possible D gene TRBD1, 5 bases. V dropped 4 bases and J dropped 1 base, with 13 bases sitting between them. The CDR3 has 16 residues. CDR1 and CDR2 from the germline V gene are LGHNA and YNFKEQ. CDR3 nucleotides: TGTGCCAGCAGCCTAGCAATGACAGAGAACACCGGGGAGCTGTTTTTT. This sequence encodes CASSLAMTENTGELFF.

This clonotype was detected many times. This chain connects TRBV19 to TRBJ2-1; D remains unclear. Trimming took off 4 bases at V and 9 bases at J, with 16 bases between the two ends. The germline V gene has CDR1 LNHDA and CDR2 SQIVND (reference sequence). This CDR3 has 14 amino acids. This CDR3 is CASSKTPQKGEQFF. The CDR3, as DNA: TGTGCCAGTAGTAAGACCCCTCAGAAGGGTGAGCAGTTCTTC.

This clonotype was found many times. J is TRBJ2-5 and V is TRBV18; tentative D call: TRBD1 (6 bases). CDR1 is KGHSH and CDR2 is LQKENI in the germline V gene. The CDR3 is 13 amino acids. Trimming cost V 10 bases and J 5 bases, with 17 bases left between them. Written as DNA, the CDR3 is TGTGCCACCCACCCCGGGACAATGGAGACCCAGTACTTC. Its protein product is CATHPGTMETQYF.

The rearrangement uses TRBV14 and TRBJ1-2; 7 bases agree with TRBD1. The CDR3 covers 17 residues. The V gene's germline CDR1 is SGHDN and CDR2 FVKESK. Trimming took 4 bases from V and 0 from J; bases not matched to a gene: 11. The CDR3 sequence: CASSPFSGTAANYGYTF. The CDR3 region has the DNA TGTGCCAGCAGCCCCTTCTCCGGGACAGCTGCTAACTATGGCTACACCTTC.

The chain combines TRBV7-3 with TRBJ2-1, with D uncertain. The CDR3 extends over 13 amino acids. CDR1 is SGHTA, CDR2 FQGTGA, per germline. V was cut by 4 bases and J by 5 bases, with 9 bases left in between. The CDR3 sequence: CASSSRGNNEQFF. The DNA for the CDR3 is TGTGCCAGCAGCTCTCGCGGAAACAATGAGCAGTTCTTC.

The chain is built from TRBV28 and TRBJ2-6, with 10 bases fitting TRBD2. Trimming removed 0 bases from V and 4 bases from J; junction bases left unmatched: 12. Germline CDR1 is MDHEN and CDR2 is SYDVKM. CDR3 length: 20 residues. The CDR3 reads CASSLWATSGKGPGANVLTF. The CDR3 region has the DNA TGTGCCAGCAGTTTATGGGCAACTAGCGGGAAGGGGCCGGGGGCCAACGTCCTGACTTTC.

This clonotype was seen only a few times. The chain couples TRBV11-2 to TRBJ2-1; TRBD2 aligns across 8 bases. V lost 5 bases, J lost 4 bases, and 13 bases stayed unmatched. The CDR3 consists of 17 residues. Germline V gene sequence: CDR1 SGHAT, CDR2 FQNNGV. The CDR3 loop is CASSPQGGTRRYNEQFF. The DNA of the CDR3 is TGTGCCAGCAGCCCACAAGGTGGGACTAGGAGATACAATGAGCAGTTCTTC. The full variable domain, in which reference TRBV11-2 and TRBJ2-1 provide the parts outside the CDR3, is EAGVAQSPRYKIIEKRQSVAFWCNPISGHATLYWYQQILGQGPKLLIQFQNNGVVDDSQLPKDRFSAERLKGVDSTLKIQPAKLEDSAVYLCASSPQGGTRRYNEQFFGPGTRLTVL.

This clonotype was seen ten or more times. The J gene is TRBJ2-7, the V gene TRBV5-5, with D possibly being TRBD1 (6 bases). The CDR3 loop spans 14 amino acids. The V gene's germline CDR1 is SGHKS and CDR2 YYEKEE (reference sequence). V lost 4 bases and J lost 5, with 16 bases in between. This CDR3 is CASSTGQWNDEQYF. The CDR3 DNA sequence: TGTGCCAGCAGCACTGGACAGTGGAACGACGAGCAGTACTTC.

In this sample, this clonotype turned up many times. CDR3 coding DNA: TGTGCCAGCACCCCTTACCCTGGGACAGCTAAAGAGACCCAGTACTTC. It encodes CASTPYPGTAKETQYF. The chain couples TRBV7-6 to TRBJ2-5, with 7 bases lining up with TRBD1. V lost 7 bases, J lost 3 bases, and 14 bases stayed unmatched. This CDR3 is 16 amino acids long. Germline loops: CDR1 SGHVS, CDR2 FNYEAQ.